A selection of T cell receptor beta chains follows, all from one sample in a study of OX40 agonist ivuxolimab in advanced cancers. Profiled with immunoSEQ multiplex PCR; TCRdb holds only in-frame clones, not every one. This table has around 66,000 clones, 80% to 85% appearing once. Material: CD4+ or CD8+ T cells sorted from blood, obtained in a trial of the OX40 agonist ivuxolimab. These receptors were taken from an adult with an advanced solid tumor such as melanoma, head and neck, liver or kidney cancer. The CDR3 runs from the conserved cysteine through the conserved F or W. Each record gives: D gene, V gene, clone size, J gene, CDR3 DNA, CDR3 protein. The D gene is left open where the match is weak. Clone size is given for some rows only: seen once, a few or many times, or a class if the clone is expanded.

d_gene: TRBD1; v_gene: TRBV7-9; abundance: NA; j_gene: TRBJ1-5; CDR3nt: TGTGCCAGCAGCGCGACAGGGGGCGGCAATCAGCCCCAGCATTTT; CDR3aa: CASSATGGGNQPQHF
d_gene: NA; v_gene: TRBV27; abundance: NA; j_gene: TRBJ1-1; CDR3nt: TGTGCCAGCAGTTTAGTCCCGAACACTGAAGCTTTCTTT; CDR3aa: CASSLVPNTEAFF
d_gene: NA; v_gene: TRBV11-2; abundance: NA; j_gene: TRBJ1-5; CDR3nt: TGTGCCAGCAGCCCGACAGGAGGCTCCAATCAGCCCCAGCATTTT; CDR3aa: CASSPTGGSNQPQHF
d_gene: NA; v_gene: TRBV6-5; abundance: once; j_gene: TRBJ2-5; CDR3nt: TGTGCCAGCACCCAGGGGCAGACCCAAGAGACCCAGTACTTC; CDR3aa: CASTQGQTQETQYF
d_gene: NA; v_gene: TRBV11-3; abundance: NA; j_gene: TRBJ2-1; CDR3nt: TGTGCCAGCAGCTCAGGCTTTAGGGAAACCGATGAGCAGTTCTTC; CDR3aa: CASSSGFRETDEQFF
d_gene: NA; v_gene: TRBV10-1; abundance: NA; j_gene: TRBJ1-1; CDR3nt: TGCGCCAGCGAAAACTTGGAGGATGTGGCTTTCTTT; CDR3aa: CASENLEDVAFF
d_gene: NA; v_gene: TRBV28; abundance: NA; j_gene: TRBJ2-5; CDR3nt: TGTGCCAGCAGAACCCTTAGCGGAGACCAAGAGACCCAGTACTTC; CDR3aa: CASRTLSGDQETQYF
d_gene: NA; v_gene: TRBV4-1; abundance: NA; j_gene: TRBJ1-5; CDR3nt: TGCGCCAGCAGCCAAGTCGGGGGGGTTCAGCCCCAGCATTTT; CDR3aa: CASSQVGGVQPQHF
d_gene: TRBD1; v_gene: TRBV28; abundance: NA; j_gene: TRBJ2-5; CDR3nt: TGTGCCAGCACCCGACAGGGGGCACAAGAGACCCAGTACTTC; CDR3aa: CASTRQGAQETQYF
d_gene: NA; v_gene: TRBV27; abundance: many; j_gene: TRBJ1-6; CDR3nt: TGTGCCAGCACCGACAGCATGTCACCCCTCCACTTT; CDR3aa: CASTDSMSPLHF
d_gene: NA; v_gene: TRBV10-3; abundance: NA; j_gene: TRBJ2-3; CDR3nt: TGTGCCATCACGAGGGGCGGGATAGATACGCAGTATTTT; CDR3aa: CAITRGGIDTQYF
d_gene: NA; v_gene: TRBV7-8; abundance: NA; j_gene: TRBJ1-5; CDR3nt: TGTGCCAGCAGCTTAGCCCAACTACGGACGAAAAATAGCAATCAGCCCCAGCATTTT; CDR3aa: CASSLAQLRTKNSNQPQHF
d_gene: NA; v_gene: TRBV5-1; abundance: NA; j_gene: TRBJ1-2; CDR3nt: TGCGCCAGCAGCTCCGTAGAGGCAGGGGTAAATGGCTACACCTTC; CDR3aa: CASSSVEAGVNGYTF
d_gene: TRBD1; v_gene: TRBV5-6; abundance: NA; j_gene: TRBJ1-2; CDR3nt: TGTGCCAGCGGCCCCCGGGACAGGGTTAACTATGGCTACACCTTC; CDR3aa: CASGPRDRVNYGYTF
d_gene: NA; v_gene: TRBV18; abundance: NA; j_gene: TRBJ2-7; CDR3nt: TGTGCCAGCTCAACGGCGTCACAGGGGGGGGCCTACGAGCAGTACTTC; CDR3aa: CASSTASQGGAYEQYF
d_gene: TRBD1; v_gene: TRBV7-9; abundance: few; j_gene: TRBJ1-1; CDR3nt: TGTGCCAGCAGCTTAGCAGCCGGGACAGGGTATCGTAGCACTGAAGCTTTCTTT; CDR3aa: CASSLAAGTGYRSTEAFF
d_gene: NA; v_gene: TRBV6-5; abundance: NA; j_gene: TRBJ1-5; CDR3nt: TGTGCCAGCAGGGACGGGGCGAGCAATCAGCCCCAGCATTTT; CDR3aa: CASRDGASNQPQHF
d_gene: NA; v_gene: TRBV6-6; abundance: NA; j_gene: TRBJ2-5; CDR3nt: TGTGCCAGCAGTTACGATTGGGAGACCCAGTACTTC; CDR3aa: CASSYDWETQYF
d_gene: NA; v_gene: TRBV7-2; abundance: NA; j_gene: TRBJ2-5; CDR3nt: TGTGCCAGCAGCCAAAGGGGGATCCCTCAAGAGACCCAGTACTTC; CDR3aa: CASSQRGIPQETQYF
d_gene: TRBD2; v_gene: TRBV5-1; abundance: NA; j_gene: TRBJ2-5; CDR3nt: TGCGCCAGCAGCTTGGCCGGACTAGTCCAAGAGACCCAGTACTTC; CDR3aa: CASSLAGLVQETQYF